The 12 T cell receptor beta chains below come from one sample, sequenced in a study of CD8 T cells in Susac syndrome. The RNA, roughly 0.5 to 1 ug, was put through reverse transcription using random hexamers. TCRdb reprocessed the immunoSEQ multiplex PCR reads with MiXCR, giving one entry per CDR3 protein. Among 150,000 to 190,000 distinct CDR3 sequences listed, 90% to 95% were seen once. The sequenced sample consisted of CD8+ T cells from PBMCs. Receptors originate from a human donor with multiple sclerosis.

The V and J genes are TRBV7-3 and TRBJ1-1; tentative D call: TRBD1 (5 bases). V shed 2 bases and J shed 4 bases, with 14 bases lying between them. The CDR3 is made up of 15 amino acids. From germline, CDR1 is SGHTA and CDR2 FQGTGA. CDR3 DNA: TGTGCCAGCAGCTTATATGGGGGGACCTCCACTGAAGCTTTCTTT. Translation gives CASSLYGGTSTEAFF.

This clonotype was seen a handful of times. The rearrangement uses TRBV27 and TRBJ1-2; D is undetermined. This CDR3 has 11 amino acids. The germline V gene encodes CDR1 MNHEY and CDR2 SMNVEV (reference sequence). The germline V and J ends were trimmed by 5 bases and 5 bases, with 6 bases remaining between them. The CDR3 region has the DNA TGTGCCAGCAGTGGTCCGTATGGCTACACCTTC. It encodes CASSGPYGYTF.

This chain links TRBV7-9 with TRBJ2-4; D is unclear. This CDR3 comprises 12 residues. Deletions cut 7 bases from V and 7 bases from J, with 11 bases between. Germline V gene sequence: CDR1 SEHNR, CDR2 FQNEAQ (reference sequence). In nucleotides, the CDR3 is TGTGCCAGCACGGATTTGGGCAACATTCAGTACTTC. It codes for CASTDLGNIQYF.

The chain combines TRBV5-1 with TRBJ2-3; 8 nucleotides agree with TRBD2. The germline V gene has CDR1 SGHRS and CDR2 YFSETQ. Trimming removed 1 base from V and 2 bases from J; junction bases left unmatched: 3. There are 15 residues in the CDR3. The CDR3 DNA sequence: TGCGCCAGCAGCTTGCAGCGGGGGAACACAGATACGCAGTATTTT. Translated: CASSLQRGNTDTQYF.

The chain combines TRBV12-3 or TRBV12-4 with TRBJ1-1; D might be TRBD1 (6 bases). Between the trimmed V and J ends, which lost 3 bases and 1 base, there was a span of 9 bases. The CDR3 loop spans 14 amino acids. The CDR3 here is CASSFGQRNTEAFF. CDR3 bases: TGTGCCAGCAGTTTCGGACAGCGGAACACTGAAGCTTTCTTT.

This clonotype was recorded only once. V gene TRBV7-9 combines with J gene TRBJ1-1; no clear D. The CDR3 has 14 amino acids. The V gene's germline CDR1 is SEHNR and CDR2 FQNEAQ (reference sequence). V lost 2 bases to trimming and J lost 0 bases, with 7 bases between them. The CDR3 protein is CASSLHGLNTEAFF. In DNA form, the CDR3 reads TGTGCCAGCAGCTTACACGGACTGAACACTGAAGCTTTCTTT.

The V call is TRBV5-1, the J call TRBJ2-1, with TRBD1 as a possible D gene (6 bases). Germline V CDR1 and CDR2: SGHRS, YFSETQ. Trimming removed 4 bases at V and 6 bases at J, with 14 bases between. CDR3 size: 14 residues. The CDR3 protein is CASSPWDKGNEQFF. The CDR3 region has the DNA TGCGCCAGCAGCCCCTGGGACAAGGGCAATGAGCAGTTCTTC.

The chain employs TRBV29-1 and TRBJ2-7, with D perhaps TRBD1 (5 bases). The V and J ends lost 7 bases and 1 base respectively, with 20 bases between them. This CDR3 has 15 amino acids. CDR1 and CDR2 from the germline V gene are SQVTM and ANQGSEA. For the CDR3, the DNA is TGCAGCGCCACCCTGGGCGCAGGGAAATCCTACGAGCAGTACTTC. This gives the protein CSATLGAGKSYEQYF.

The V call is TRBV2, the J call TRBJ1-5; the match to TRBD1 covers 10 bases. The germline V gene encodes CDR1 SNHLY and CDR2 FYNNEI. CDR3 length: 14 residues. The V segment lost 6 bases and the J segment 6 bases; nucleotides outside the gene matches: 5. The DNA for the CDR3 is TGTGCCAGCAGAAGACAGGGGGCAGCTCAGCCCCAGCATTTT. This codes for CASRRQGAAQPQHF.

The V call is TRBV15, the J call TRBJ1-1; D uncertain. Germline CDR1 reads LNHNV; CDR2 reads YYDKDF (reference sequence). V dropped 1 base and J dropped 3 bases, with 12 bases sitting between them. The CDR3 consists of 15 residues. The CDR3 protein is CATSRVGGAYTEAFF. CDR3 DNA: TGTGCCACCAGCAGAGTTGGAGGCGCGTACACTGAAGCTTTCTTT.

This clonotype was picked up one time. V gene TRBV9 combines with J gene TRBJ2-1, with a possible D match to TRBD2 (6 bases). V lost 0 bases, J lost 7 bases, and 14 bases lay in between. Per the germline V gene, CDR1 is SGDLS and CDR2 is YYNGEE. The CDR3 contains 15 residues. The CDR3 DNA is TGTGCCAGCAGCGTAGAGGTGGGGGGATCAAATGAGCAGTTCTTC. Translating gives CASSVEVGGSNEQFF.

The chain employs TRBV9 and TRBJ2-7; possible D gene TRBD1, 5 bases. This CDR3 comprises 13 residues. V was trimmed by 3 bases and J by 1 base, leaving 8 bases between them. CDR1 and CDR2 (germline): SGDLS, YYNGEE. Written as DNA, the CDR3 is TGTGCCAGCAGCGCAGGGATATCCTACGAGCAGTACTTC. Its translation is CASSAGISYEQYF. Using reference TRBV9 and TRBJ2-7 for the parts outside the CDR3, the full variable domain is DSGVTQTPKHLITATGQRVTLRCSPRSGDLSVYWYQQSLDQGLQFLIQYYNGEERAKGNILERFSAQQFPDLHSELNLSSLELGDSALYFCASSAGISYEQYFGPGTRLTVT.